A single sample gave rise to the 32 T cell receptor beta chains below, sequenced in a study of breast tumors, draining lymph nodes, adjacent tissues. Breast cancer patients provided tissue from their axillary draining lymph nodes. From the multiplex PCR reads, TCRdb called clonotypes with MiXCR, one entry per CDR3 protein. Here the sample spans about 80,000 distinct CDR3 sequences, roughly a fifth being singletons. The sequencing sample was made of axillary lymph node tissue. The source is a female donor with breast cancer. Some clones in this sample may be carry-over from other donors' samples.

This clonotype occurred many times. An end of the junction differs from the germline gene, which may be a read error. For the CDR3, the DNA is TGTGCCAGCAGTTCCGACAGGGACCCAAATGGGCAGTTCTTC. Translated, it gives CASSSDRDPNGQFF. This chain connects TRBV6-5 to TRBJ2-1; 7 positions match TRBD1. Germline CDR1 reads MNHEY; CDR2 reads SVGAGI. The CDR3 runs to 14 residues.

Remarks on this clonotype: This may be a read error: a much more frequent sequence differs by one nucleotide. The chain links TRBV19 to TRBJ2-7, with no clear D. The CDR3 loop spans 13 amino acids. Germline CDR1 LNHDA, CDR2 SQIVND (reference sequence). The CDR3 sequence: CASSISDATPRDF. For the CDR3, the DNA is TGTGCCAGTAGTATCTCGGACGCCACTCCTCGAGACTTC.

A word on this clonotype: A junction boundary mismatches the germline segment, possibly from a read error. The chain combines TRBV5-4 with TRBJ2-6; TRBD2 might be the D (6 bases). Germline V gene sequence: CDR1 SGHNT, CDR2 YYREEE (reference sequence). The CDR3 is 16 amino acids. The CDR3 sequence: CASSISGSSGPNVLTF. CDR3 sequence (DNA): TGTGCCAGCAGCATATCCGGGAGCTCTGGGCCCAACGTCCTGACTTTC.

This clonotype was found many times. V usage is TRBV20-1 and J usage is TRBJ2-1, with 15 bases fitting TRBD2. V gave up 3 bases and J gave up 7 bases; unmatched junction bases: 7. The germline gives CDR1 DFQATT, CDR2 SNEGSKA (reference sequence). The CDR3 runs 16 residues. The CDR3 is CSASSGTSGRFNEQFF. The CDR3 DNA reads TGCAGTGCTAGTTCCGGGACTAGCGGGAGGTTTAATGAGCAGTTCTTC.

This clonotype was seen many times. The chain joins TRBV5-1 to TRBJ2-5, with TRBD1 identical over 7 bases. The CDR3 length is 12 residues. The germline V gene has CDR1 SGHRS and CDR2 YFSETQ. Trimming at V came to 6 bases and at J to 4 bases, leaving 3 bases not matched to a gene. The CDR3 DNA is TGCGCCAGCACGGGACAGCTAGAGACCCAGTACTTC. It is translated as CASTGQLETQYF. The full variable domain, rest sourced from reference TRBV5-1 and TRBJ2-5, is KAGVTQTPRYLIKTRGQQVTLSCSPISGHRSVSWYQQTPGQGLQFLFEYFSETQRNKGNFPGRFSGRQFSNSRSEMNVSTLELGDSALYLCASTGQLETQYFGPGTRLLVL.

Regarding this clonotype: A clone one base away is much larger, so this may be a read error. The rearrangement uses TRBV7-9 and TRBJ2-7, with 11 bases that match TRBD2. There are 14 residues in the CDR3. Germline loops: CDR1 SEHNR, CDR2 FQNEAQ (reference sequence). The CDR3 loop reads CAGSLAGGPYEQYF. Written as DNA, the CDR3 is TGTGCCGGCAGCCTAGCGGGAGGACCCTACGAGCAGTACTTC.

This clonotype has ten or more counts. This chain links TRBV28 with TRBJ2-2; tentatively, D is TRBD1 (6 bases). Trimming left V 5 bases short and J 8 bases short, with 9 bases between. Germline V gene lookup returns CDR1 MDHEN and CDR2 SYDVKM. This CDR3 has 12 amino acids. CDR3 sequence: CASSLDRGELFF. The CDR3 nucleotides are TGTGCCAGCAGTCTCGACAGGGGGGAGCTGTTTTTT.

This clonotype showed up many times. The J gene is TRBJ2-1, the V gene TRBV5-1, with 7 bases matching TRBD1. Germline V gene data show CDR1 as SGHRS and CDR2 as YFSETQ. The V gene end was trimmed by 4 bases and the J gene end by 0 bases; junction bases not matched to a gene: 4. There are 15 residues in the CDR3. CDR3 amino acids: CASSTTGSSYNEQFF. The CDR3, as DNA: TGCGCCAGCAGCACGACAGGGTCCTCCTACAATGAGCAGTTCTTC.

This clonotype was seen ten or more times. V is TRBV29-1 and J is TRBJ2-1; TRBD1 aligns across 10 bases. Per the germline V gene, CDR1 is SQVTM and CDR2 is ANQGSEA. The CDR3 contains 15 residues. V was pared by 6 bases and J by 3 bases, with 8 bases of the junction left unmatched. The DNA for the CDR3 is TGCAGCGTAAAGGGACAGGGGTACAACTACAATGAGCAGTTCTTC. It encodes CSVKGQGYNYNEQFF.

This clonotype has ten or more counts. The V and J genes are TRBV20-1 and TRBJ2-3; 11 bases line up with TRBD2. CDR3 size: 17 residues. CDR1 is DFQATT and CDR2 is SNEGSKA in the germline V gene (reference sequence). The V segment lost 4 bases and the J segment 4 bases; nucleotides outside the gene matches: 13. DNA of the CDR3: TGCAGTGCTATGCTAGCGGGAGGCCCCCAGGCCGCAGATACGCAGTATTTT. The encoded protein is CSAMLAGGPQAADTQYF.

This clonotype has only a few counts. The genes are TRBV28 and TRBJ2-3, with 8 positions matching TRBD2. The length of the CDR3 is 12 residues. Trimming removed 4 bases from V and 9 bases from J; junction bases left unmatched: 3. Looked up from germline, CDR1 is MDHEN and CDR2 is SYDVKM. The chain's CDR3 is CASSSSGRTQYF. CDR3 nucleotide sequence: TGTGCCAGCAGTTCGAGCGGGAGAACGCAGTATTTT.

This clonotype was observed at least ten times. The gene calls are TRBV11-2 and TRBJ2-7, with D uncertain. CDR1 SGHAT and CDR2 FQNNGV come from the germline V gene. There are 15 residues in the CDR3. The germline V and J ends were trimmed by 0 bases and 1 base, with 10 bases remaining between them. The CDR3 DNA reads TGTGCCAGCAGCTTAGAGCAGGTCGGGTCCTACGAGCAGTACTTC. Its protein product is CASSLEQVGSYEQYF. Looking up the rest from reference TRBV11-2 and TRBJ2-7 gives the full variable domain: EAGVAQSPRYKIIEKRQSVAFWCNPISGHATLYWYQQILGQGPKLLIQFQNNGVVDDSQLPKDRFSAERLKGVDSTLKIQPAKLEDSAVYLCASSLEQVGSYEQYFGPGTRLTVT.

As regards this clonotype: A much larger clone differs by one base, so this may be a read error. Because it lacks the conserved phenylalanine or tryptophan at the end, this CDR3 is likely a read error. The chain combines TRBV6-2 or TRBV6-3 with TRBJ2-2; D is possibly TRBD1 or TRBD2 (5 bases each). This CDR3 is 15 amino acids long. Per germline, CDR1 MNHEY and CDR2 SVGEGT. Between the trimmed V and J ends, which lost 8 bases and 6 bases, there was a span of 19 bases. CDR3 sequence reads: CASRLGESRSGELFS. The CDR3 nucleotides read TGTGCCAGCCGACTGGGGGAGTCGAGGTCCGGGGAGCTGTTTTCT.

This clonotype was detected many times. The genes are TRBV7-2 and TRBJ2-3; D unresolved. Germline loops: CDR1 SGHTA, CDR2 FQGNSA. The CDR3 length is 15 residues. V was pared by 5 bases and J by 2 bases, with 14 bases between. The CDR3 DNA follows: TGTGCCAGCAGCCCCCAGTTGGTGGCCACAGATACGCAGTATTTT. This translates into CASSPQLVATDTQYF. Variable domain in full (rest from reference TRBV7-2 and TRBJ2-3): GAGVSQSPSNKVTEKGKDVELRCDPISGHTALYWYRQSLGQGLEFLIYFQGNSAPDKSGLPSDRFSAERTGGSVSTLTIQRTQQEDSAVYLCASSPQLVATDTQYFGPGTRLTVL.

This clonotype was picked up many times. This sequence joins TRBV5-1 and TRBJ1-6; 10 bases fit TRBD1. Germline trimming cut 4 bases from V and 7 bases from J; bases unmatched to any gene: 5. CDR3 size: 15 residues. Germline CDR1 SGHRS, CDR2 YFSETQ. The chain's CDR3 is CASSGQGQGNSPLHF. CDR3 coding DNA: TGCGCCAGCAGCGGGCAGGGACAGGGGAATTCACCCCTCCACTTT.

This clonotype has ten or more counts. The chain combines TRBV6-1 with TRBJ2-7; 7 positions match TRBD2. Germline CDR1 MNHNS, CDR2 SASEGT. This CDR3 has 15 residues. The V gene end was trimmed by 7 bases and the J gene end by 5 bases; junction bases not matched to a gene: 14. CDR3 nucleotides: TGTGCCAGCACCCCCCCCCTGCGCGGGAGCAACGAGCAGTACTTC. Its protein is CASTPPLRGSNEQYF.

This clonotype has ten or more counts. This rearrangement joins TRBV24-1 to TRBJ2-4; D gene unclear. V was clipped by 6 bases and J by 7 bases, with 6 bases between them. This CDR3 is built from 11 residues. The germline gives CDR1 KGHDR, CDR2 SFDVKD. The CDR3 DNA sequence: TGTGCCACCAGTCATGGGAACATTCAGTACTTC. Its translation: CATSHGNIQYF.

V and J are TRBV6-1 and TRBJ2-3, with a possible D match to TRBD1 (5 bases). CDR3 length: 14 amino acids. The V gene's germline CDR1 is MNHNS and CDR2 SASEGT. Between the trimmed V and J ends, which lost 2 bases and 9 bases, there was a span of 15 bases. The CDR3 loop reads CASSEPLRVRTQYF. CDR3 DNA: TGTGCCAGCAGTGAACCCCTCAGGGTACGAACGCAGTATTTT.

There are many counts of this clonotype. V gene TRBV2 combines with J gene TRBJ1-2; unclear D gene. Trimming shortened V by 1 base and J by 2 bases, and 8 bases separated the two germline ends. This CDR3 spans 14 amino acids. The germline gives CDR1 SNHLY, CDR2 FYNNEI. The CDR3 DNA reads as TGTGCCAGCAGTGAAGTTGGCGGGAACTATGGCTACACCTTC. Translating gives CASSEVGGNYGYTF.

This clonotype was counted many times. J is TRBJ2-7 and V is TRBV6-1; 9 bases agree with TRBD2. The length of the CDR3 is 14 residues. Germline V lookup: CDR1 MNHNS, CDR2 SASEGT. With 7 bases clipped from V and 4 bases from J, the junction kept 8 bases outside the gene matches. The CDR3 DNA reads as TGTGCCAGCAAAGCAGGACTAGCGTATTACGAGCAGTACTTC. Encoded protein: CASKAGLAYYEQYF.

This clonotype showed up many times. The chain joins TRBV2 to TRBJ2-3; 9 bases align to TRBD2. The CDR3 consists of 15 residues. V shed 2 bases, J shed 5 bases, and the junction held 5 bases outside the gene matches. Per germline, CDR1 SNHLY and CDR2 FYNNEI. CDR3 in amino acids: CASSERAGGGDTQYF. DNA of the CDR3: TGTGCCAGCAGTGAAAGGGCGGGAGGGGGAGATACGCAGTATTTT.

As for this clonotype: This may be a read error, as it is one base from a much larger clone. As the CDR3 is not closed by the conserved phenylalanine or tryptophan, this likely results from a read error. The chain uses TRBV5-1 and TRBJ2-2; 7 nucleotides agree with TRBD2. Trimming took 5 bases from V and 1 from J; bases not matched to a gene: 11. The CDR3 is made up of 17 amino acids. Per the germline V gene, CDR1 is SGHRS and CDR2 is YFSETQ. DNA of the CDR3: TGCGCCAGCAGTCCCCCAACTAGCGCAAGGAACACCGGGGAGCTGTTTTCT. Translated: CASSPPTSARNTGELFS.

This clonotype was observed at least ten times. The chain couples TRBV12-5 to TRBJ1-2, with TRBD1 matching over 9 bases. This CDR3 has 15 amino acids. With V trimmed by 1 base and J by 6 bases, 6 bases remained unmatched. The germline V gene has CDR1 LGHNT and CDR2 FRNRAP. The CDR3 DNA reads TGTGCTAGTGGTTTGGCATTACAGGGGGCGGATGGCTACACCTTC. Translated, it gives CASGLALQGADGYTF.

This clonotype showed up many times. The chain couples TRBV25-1 to TRBJ1-3, with D uncertain. CDR1 and CDR2 from the germline V gene are MGHDK and SYGVNS. V dropped 2 bases and J dropped 0 bases, with 5 bases sitting between them. CDR3 length equals 14 residues. The CDR3 region has the DNA TGTGCCAGCAGTGAACAGAGCTCTGGAAACACCATATATTTT. It codes for CASSEQSSGNTIYF.

This clonotype was seen a single time. V usage is TRBV5-5 and J usage is TRBJ1-1, with 7 bases aligning to TRBD1. Looked up from germline, CDR1 is SGHKS and CDR2 is YYEKEE (reference sequence). CDR3 length equals 15 residues. Trimming removed 0 bases from V and 4 bases from J; junction bases left unmatched: 6. The DNA of the CDR3 is TGTGCCAGCAGCTTGGAAAGGGCAGGGGGCACTGAAGCTTTCTTT. Translating gives CASSLERAGGTEAFF.

This clonotype occurred a few times. The chain carries TRBV28 and TRBJ1-4; D may be TRBD1 (5 bases). Trimming removed 3 bases from V and 7 bases from J, with 15 bases in between. Germline V gene lookup returns CDR1 MDHEN and CDR2 SYDVKM. The CDR3 spans 15 residues. The CDR3 sequence: CASSFLRGGTEKLFF. CDR3 DNA: TGTGCCAGCAGTTTTCTCCGGGGGGGTACTGAAAAACTGTTTTTT.

This clonotype was found once. The chain links TRBV20-1 to TRBJ1-1; tentatively, D is TRBD1 (5 bases). From germline, CDR1 is DFQATT and CDR2 SNEGSKA (reference sequence). Trimming pared 6 bases from V and 3 bases from J, leaving 8 bases between. The CDR3 is made up of 11 amino acids. The CDR3 region is CSALGDTEAFF. As DNA, the CDR3 is TGCAGTGCCCTGGGGGACACTGAAGCTTTCTTT.

The table lists this clonotype with many counts. V gene TRBV20-1 combines with J gene TRBJ1-5, with 9 bases identical to TRBD1. The CDR3 runs 15 residues. CDR1 is DFQATT, CDR2 SNEGSKA, per germline (reference sequence). With V trimmed by 0 bases and J by 4 bases, 4 bases remained unmatched. CDR3 region: CSARDGDRVNQPQHF. CDR3 sequence (DNA): TGCAGTGCTAGAGACGGGGACAGGGTAAATCAGCCCCAGCATTTT.

This clonotype appeared a few times. The chain couples TRBV3-1 to TRBJ2-2; 15 bases line up with TRBD2. Germline CDR1 LGHDT, CDR2 YNNKEL (reference sequence). This CDR3 has 17 residues. V gave up 6 bases and J gave up 8 bases; unmatched junction bases: 10. In nucleotides, the CDR3 is TGTGCCAGCAGACCCCCGGGACTAGCGGGAGGTACTGGGGAGCTGTTTTTT. This gives the protein CASRPPGLAGGTGELFF.

The sample holds many counts of this clonotype. The gene calls are TRBV20-1 and TRBJ2-1; 12 nucleotides line up with TRBD2. This CDR3 comprises 17 residues. In germline, CDR1 is DFQATT, CDR2 SNEGSKA (reference sequence). Unmatched junction bases numbered 4, after V lost 0 bases and J lost 1 base. CDR3 region: CSARDLTSGRSYNEQFF. CDR3 in DNA: TGCAGTGCTAGAGATCTGACTAGCGGGAGATCCTACAATGAGCAGTTCTTC.

This rearrangement joins TRBV28 to TRBJ1-3; possible D gene TRBD1, 5 bases. This CDR3 is built from 14 residues. V shed 6 bases and J shed 2 bases, with 11 bases lying between them. Germline values: CDR1 MDHEN, CDR2 SYDVKM. The CDR3 DNA reads TGTGCCAGCAGCCCGATAGGGGCTGGAAACACCATATATTTT. It is translated as CASSPIGAGNTIYF.

Comments on this clonotype: Since a much larger clone is just one base distant, this may be a read error. The chain carries TRBV13 and TRBJ2-3, with D uncertain. The assigned J gene may be wrong: the sequence end matches TRBJ1-5 better. The CDR3 spans 14 residues. The germline V gene has CDR1 PRHDT and CDR2 FYEKMQ (reference sequence). The CDR3 coding sequence is TGTGCCAGCCAATCGGAGCGGGAGCGGGATACGCAGCATTTT. This translates into CASQSERERDTQHF.